Here is one T cell receptor (beta chain) with its context. The sample originates from a study of blood T cell repertoires in COVID-19. The data were produced by immunoSEQ multiplex PCR, yet TCRdb's version contains in-frame clones alone and is incomplete. The data contain over 150,000 clones, less than 95% of them singletons. This CDR3 has 14 amino acids. Deletions cut 1 base from V and 1 base from J, with 7 bases between. Germline V CDR1 and CDR2: SGHTS, YDEGEE. The sequenced sample was peripheral blood. This sequence originates from a man aged 50-60 years with acute or convalescent COVID-19. The chain links TRBV5-8 to TRBJ2-3, with a tentative D call TRBD2 (5 bases). Here the CDR3 reads CASSLWGGTDTQYF. The CDR3 nucleotides read TGTGCCAGCAGCTTGTGGGGAGGCACAGATACGCAGTATTTT. The whole variable domain, remainder taken from reference TRBV5-8 and TRBJ2-3, is EAGVTQSPTHLIKTRGQQATLRCSPISGHTSVYWYQQALGLGLQFLLWYDEGEERNRGNFPPRFSGRQFPNYSSELNVNALELEDSALYLCASSLWGGTDTQYFGPGTRLTVL.